Detailed here is one TCR beta chain. Per the original methods: Reference gene primer amplification gave nucleated cell count estimates. Repertoires were generated with immunoSEQ multiplex PCR, while TCRdb's copy carries only in-frame clones and drops some. The DNA was the basis for D and trimming; V, J and clone size are from that table. Among some 360,000 clones listed, about 89% were seen once. Trimming removed 5 bases from V and 2 bases from J; junction bases left unmatched: 10. The CDR3 spans 17 residues. Germline lookup yields CDR1 SNHLY and CDR2 FYNNEI. The record originates from a study of blood T cell repertoires in COVID-19. Study-wide context: Acute and convalescent COVID-19 samples came from the United States, Italy and Spain.

Sequenced material: peripheral blood. The chain has TRBV2 and TRBJ1-3; 9 positions match TRBD1. The TCR sequence derives from a woman in her sixties or seventies with COVID-19, enrolled during active disease. The CDR3 DNA follows: TGTGCCAGCAGTCCGCGGTTGGACAGGGGACCTGGAAACACCATATATTTT. It specifies CASSPRLDRGPGNTIYF.